This T cell receptor beta chain was identified during a study of blood T cells in healthy people across ages. Study details: About one barcoded beta molecule per two T cells was captured by template switching. Whole-study results and caveats: In these data, TCR beta diversity tracked strongly with naive T cell percentage. Per million T cells, TCR beta diversity dropped about linearly as age rose.

The authors ran a second PCR of 7 to 11 cycles using a sample-barcoded 5' primer and a J-beta primer mix. Researchers report that a template-switch adaptor with 12 random nucleotides tagged each cDNA molecule. In TCRdb, the 5' RACE reads were re-called with MiXCR into one record per CDR3 protein. The profile covers about 830,000 distinct CDR3 sequences, with around 62% appearing a single time and about a quarter taken by the ten largest. In regard to this clonotype: Its target is unknown.

Germline-derived CDR1 and CDR2 are MGHDK and SYGVNS. The junction had 7 bases not matched to a gene; V was cut back by 1 base and J by 5 bases. The length of the CDR3 is 16 residues. The sequenced sample was blood. The TCR comes from a man aged 25 to 40 in good health. The J gene is TRBJ2-1, the V gene TRBV25-1, with 8 bases lining up with TRBD2. CDR3 region: CASSESGSGKDNEQFF. Written as DNA, the CDR3 is TGTGCCAGCAGTGAATCAGGTAGCGGGAAGGACAATGAGCAGTTCTTC.